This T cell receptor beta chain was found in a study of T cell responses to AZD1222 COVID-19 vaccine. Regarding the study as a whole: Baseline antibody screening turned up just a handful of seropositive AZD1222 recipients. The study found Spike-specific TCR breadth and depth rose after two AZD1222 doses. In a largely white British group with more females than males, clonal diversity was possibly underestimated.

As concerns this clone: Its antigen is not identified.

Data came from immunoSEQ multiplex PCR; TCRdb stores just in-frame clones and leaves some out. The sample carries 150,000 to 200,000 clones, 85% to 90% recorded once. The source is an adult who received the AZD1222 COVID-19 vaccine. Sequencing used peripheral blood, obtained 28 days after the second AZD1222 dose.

The CDR3 DNA sequence: TGTGCCAGCTCACCGACACAGGGGTGGACGAACACTGAAGCTTTCTTT. This sequence encodes CASSPTQGWTNTEAFF. V is TRBV18 and J is TRBJ1-1, with 7 bases aligning to TRBD1. The germline gives CDR1 KGHSH, CDR2 LQKENI. Trimming at V came to 3 bases and at J to 1 base, leaving 8 bases not matched to a gene. CDR3 size: 16 residues.